The TCR beta chain under discussion was sequenced for a study of T cell responses to AZD1222 COVID-19 vaccine. The wider study: Second-dose recipients at about 4 or about 12 weeks were treated as one pooled group. General observations from the study: Females outnumbered males among donors, who were mostly white British; clonal diversity was possibly underestimated. Baseline seropositivity occurred in only 5 to 7 AZD1222 recipients.

Assay used: immunoSEQ multiplex PCR; TCRdb lists only in-frame clones, some missing. The repertoire holds roughly 170,000 clones, approximately 90% seen once, with less than 2.5% in the top ten. In the case of this clone: The antigen is not known.

Germline V gene sequence: CDR1 LNHDA, CDR2 SQIVND (reference sequence). The CDR3 extends over 13 amino acids. Deletions cut 2 bases from V and 6 bases from J, with 8 bases between. The clonotype originates from an adult in good health. Sequenced here: peripheral blood, sampled on day 0 of AZD1222 vaccination. V gene TRBV19 combines with J gene TRBJ1-5, with TRBD1 as a possible D gene (5 bases). CDR3 residues: CASSIQGGQPQHF. The CDR3 DNA reads TGTGCCAGTAGTATACAGGGAGGTCAGCCCCAGCATTTT. The full variable domain, its missing parts supplied by reference TRBV19 and TRBJ1-5, is DGGITQSPKYLFRKEGQNVTLSCEQNLNHDAMYWYRQDPGQGLRLIYYSQIVNDFQKGDIAEGYSVSREKKESFPLTVTSAQKNPTAFYLCASSIQGGQPQHFGDGTRLSIL.